Following are 28 T cell receptor beta chains from one sample sequenced in a study of cytomegalovirus exposure and HLA in healthy donors. 13 Jbeta primers and 60 Vbeta primers were used for the PCR. Data came from immunoSEQ multiplex PCR; TCRdb stores just in-frame clones and leaves some out. The data show about 100,000 clones, 60% to 80% seen once. Sequencing input: PBMCs. Receptors originate from a man aged 50 to 60 in good health and CMV-seropositive.

The chain recombines TRBV19 with TRBJ1-4; D uncertain. The CDR3 spans 16 residues. Trimming removed 4 bases at V and 0 bases at J, with 12 bases between. CDR1 is LNHDA and CDR2 is SQIVND in the germline V gene (reference sequence). The CDR3 bases are TGTGCCAGTAGTAGGCAGTTGGTTGCAACTAATGAAAAACTGTTTTTT. This gives the protein CASSRQLVATNEKLFF.

This clone was counted between two and nine times. The chain employs TRBV14 and TRBJ2-7; 9 bases line up with TRBD1. J gave up 6 bases and V 0 bases, and 12 bases lay outside the gene matches. This CDR3 has 17 residues. Germline V gene sequence: CDR1 SGHDN, CDR2 FVKESK. CDR3 loop: CASSQDFLTGGATEQYF. Here the CDR3 DNA reads TGTGCCAGCAGCCAAGATTTTTTAACAGGGGGCGCGACCGAGCAGTACTTC.

The gene calls are TRBV6-5 and TRBJ2-5; D possibly corresponds to TRBD2 (6 bases). The J call is in doubt because the DNA end fits TRBJ2-7 better. The CDR3 sequence is 14 residues long. Germline V CDR1 and CDR2: MNHEY, SVGAGI. The CDR3 sequence: CASRDPFGSYEQYF. CDR3 sequence (DNA): TGTGCCAGCAGGGACCCCTTCGGGAGCTACGAGCAGTACTTC.

This clone has a single count. The chain employs TRBV11-2 and TRBJ2-3; tentatively, D is TRBD2 (5 bases). V was cut by 4 bases and J by 4 bases, with 9 bases left in between. Germline V gives CDR1 SGHAT, CDR2 FQNNGV. This CDR3 comprises 13 residues. The CDR3: CASSSTRADTQYF. CDR3 nucleotide sequence: TGTGCCAGCAGCTCTACTAGGGCAGATACGCAGTATTTT. Variable domain in full (rest from reference TRBV11-2 and TRBJ2-3): EAGVAQSPRYKIIEKRQSVAFWCNPISGHATLYWYQQILGQGPKLLIQFQNNGVVDDSQLPKDRFSAERLKGVDSTLKIQPAKLEDSAVYLCASSSTRADTQYFGPGTRLTVL.

The V gene is TRBV14, the J gene TRBJ2-2, with 8 positions matching TRBD1. Germline V gene sequence: CDR1 SGHDN, CDR2 FVKESK. This CDR3 contains 16 residues. The junction had 9 bases not matched to a gene; V was cut back by 4 bases and J by 5 bases. The CDR3 nucleotides are TGTGCCAGCAGCCCACCGGGGACAGGTCGAACCGGGGAGCTGTTTTTT. Its protein product is CASSPPGTGRTGELFF.

The chain links TRBV6-4 to TRBJ2-1; D unclear. There are 15 residues in the CDR3. The germline CDR1 and CDR2 sequences are MRHNA and SNTAGT. Trimming removed 2 bases from V and 7 bases from J, with 15 bases in between. The CDR3 is CASSDRRAPRNEQFF. The DNA of the CDR3 is TGTGCCAGCAGTGACAGGCGCGCTCCTAGGAATGAGCAGTTCTTC.

The chain has TRBV5-1 and TRBJ1-2, with 7 nucleotides matching TRBD1. The V and J ends lost 4 bases and 4 bases, in that order; junction bases with no gene match: 7. The germline CDR1 and CDR2 sequences are SGHRS and YFSETQ. The CDR3 length is 14 residues. CDR3 nucleotides: TGCGCCAGCAGCCCCGAGGGGGCGGGCTATGGCTACACCTTC. Its protein product is CASSPEGAGYGYTF.

The chain is built from TRBV7-6 and TRBJ2-3; D gene uncertain. This CDR3 contains 12 residues. Per germline, CDR1 SGHVS and CDR2 FNYEAQ. The V end was cut by 4 bases, the J end by 2 bases, with 4 bases between. CDR3 in amino acids: CASSSLTDTQYF. The CDR3 bases are TGTGCCAGCAGCTCTCTCACAGATACGCAGTATTTT.

This clone has a handful of counts. The V call is TRBV14, the J call TRBJ1-1, with 9 bases identical to TRBD1. The CDR3 has 16 residues. V shed 3 bases, J shed 2 bases, and the junction held 7 bases outside the gene matches. CDR1 SGHDN and CDR2 FVKESK come from the germline V gene. The chain's CDR3 is CASSHLPGQGNTEAFF. In DNA form, the CDR3 reads TGTGCCAGCAGCCACCTACCGGGACAGGGTAACACTGAAGCTTTCTTT.

The gene calls are TRBV4-1 and TRBJ1-2, with a possible D match to TRBD1 (6 bases). Germline CDR1 is MGHRA and CDR2 is YSYEKL. The CDR3 has 18 residues. Deletions cut 3 bases from V and 4 bases from J, with 24 bases between. The CDR3 is CASSHPAGTRTHFYGYTF. Here the CDR3 DNA reads TGCGCCAGCAGCCACCCCGCCGGGACACGGACGCATTTCTATGGCTACACCTTC.

The chain has TRBV2 and TRBJ2-5, with TRBD2 matching 7 bases. The closer fit of TRBJ2-7 to the DNA end suggests the J call may be wrong. CDR1 SNHLY and CDR2 FYNNEI come from the germline V gene. The CDR3 is made up of 11 amino acids. CDR3 protein: CASKRDYEQYF. Written as DNA, the CDR3 is TGTGCCAGCAAGCGGGACTACGAGCAGTACTTC.

This clone was seen a handful of times. The J gene is TRBJ2-7, the V gene TRBV7-8; TRBD2 might be the D (6 bases). Germline CDR1 reads SGHVS; CDR2 reads FQNEAQ. CDR3 length: 14 amino acids. Trimming took 1 base from V and 3 from J, leaving 10 bases between them. CDR3 coding DNA: TGTGCCAGCAGCTTAGGGTCGGGGGACTACGAGCAGTACTTC. Its translation: CASSLGSGDYEQYF.

The chain has TRBV6-5 and TRBJ1-1; the match to TRBD1 covers 9 bases. Trimming at V came to 6 bases and at J to 5 bases, leaving 4 bases not matched to a gene. The germline V gene encodes CDR1 MNHEY and CDR2 SVGAGI. This CDR3 is 13 amino acids long. The CDR3 protein is CASSPGQGTEAFF. In DNA form, the CDR3 reads TGTGCCAGCAGCCCCGGACAGGGGACTGAAGCTTTCTTT.

J is TRBJ1-1 and V is TRBV4-1; D not certain. Trimming took off 0 bases at V and 6 bases at J, with 14 bases between the two ends. Germline CDR1 MGHRA, CDR2 YSYEKL. This CDR3 is 15 amino acids long. The CDR3 coding sequence is TGCGCCAGCAGCCAAGATAGCGAGGGCAGCTCTGAAGCTTTCTTT. It is translated as CASSQDSEGSSEAFF.

The chain couples TRBV15 to TRBJ1-6; weak D call: TRBD1 (5 bases). The V gene's germline CDR1 is LNHNV and CDR2 YYDKDF (reference sequence). CDR3 size: 14 residues. V lost 3 bases and J 10 bases, leaving 13 bases between the germline ends. Here the CDR3 reads CATSRGGAGSPLHF. DNA for the CDR3: TGTGCCACCAGCAGGGGGGGTGCAGGGTCACCCCTCCACTTT.

V and J are TRBV5-6 and TRBJ1-4, with 7 positions matching TRBD1. The V gene end was trimmed by 0 bases and the J gene end by 7 bases; junction bases not matched to a gene: 6. Germline assignment: CDR1 SGHDT and CDR2 YYEEEE. The CDR3 loop spans 15 amino acids. The CDR3 DNA is TGTGCCAGCAGCTTGGGACAGGGATTTCGTGAAAAACTGTTTTTT. This translates into CASSLGQGFREKLFF.

V is TRBV6-1 and J is TRBJ1-1; no clear D. The germline V and J ends were trimmed by 6 bases and 5 bases, with 13 bases remaining between them. From germline, CDR1 is MNHNS and CDR2 SASEGT. The CDR3 spans 13 residues. The CDR3 here is CASSQPFGTEAFF. CDR3 DNA: TGTGCCAGCAGCCAACCTTTCGGTACTGAAGCTTTCTTT.

There are a few counts of this clone. Here the CDR3 DNA reads TGTGCCATCTGGGAGGGGGTCCGGGGGAGCTATGGCTACACCTTC. It is translated as CAIWEGVRGSYGYTF. This rearrangement joins TRBV10-3 to TRBJ1-2, with D maybe TRBD1 (6 bases). The germline CDR1 and CDR2 sequences are ENHRY and SYGVKD. Deletions cut 8 bases from V and 4 bases from J, with 20 bases between. The CDR3 runs 15 residues.

J is TRBJ1-2 and V is TRBV7-6; no firm D call. Trimming left V 0 bases short and J 8 bases short, with 16 bases between. The germline V gene encodes CDR1 SGHVS and CDR2 FNYEAQ. The CDR3 is made up of 15 amino acids. The CDR3 sequence is CASSLAGGLLGGYTF. The CDR3 DNA reads TGTGCCAGCAGCTTAGCAGGAGGGCTCCTCGGCGGCTACACCTTC.

In this sample, this clone turned up a few times. This specimen includes other DNA sequences encoding the same CDR3. The rearrangement links TRBV6-5 to TRBJ1-1, with D possibly matching TRBD1 (5 bases). Germline assignment: CDR1 MNHEY and CDR2 SVGAGI. V was pared by 2 bases and J by 1 base, with 8 bases between. The length of the CDR3 is 14 residues. The CDR3 sequence is CASSYDTGNTEAFF. For the CDR3, the DNA is TGTGCCAGCAGTTACGATACAGGGAACACTGAAGCTTTCTTT.

This rearrangement joins TRBV2 to TRBJ2-2; no definite D call. This CDR3 region has 13 residues. V lost 4 bases to trimming and J lost 5 bases, with 8 bases between them. Germline V gene data show CDR1 as SNHLY and CDR2 as FYNNEI. The CDR3 loop is CASSGEKTGELFF. The CDR3 nucleotides read TGTGCCAGCAGTGGTGAGAAAACCGGGGAGCTGTTTTTT.

The DNA for the CDR3 is TGTGCCAGCATAACTGACACTGAAGCTTTCTTT. Its protein is CASITDTEAFF. V usage is TRBV6-5 and J usage is TRBJ1-1; D unresolved. The germline V gene encodes CDR1 MNHEY and CDR2 SVGAGI. The CDR3 runs to 11 residues. V lost 7 bases, J lost 3 bases, and 6 bases lay in between.

The rearrangement joins TRBV5-4 to TRBJ2-1; 12 nucleotides match TRBD1. CDR3 size: 14 residues. J gave up 8 bases and V 4 bases, and 4 bases lay outside the gene matches. In germline, CDR1 is SGHNT, CDR2 YYREEE (reference sequence). CDR3 sequence (DNA): TGTGCCAGCAGCCCCCGGGACAGGGGGCATGAGCAGTTCTTC. It yields the protein CASSPRDRGHEQFF. Looking up the rest from reference TRBV5-4 and TRBJ2-1 gives the full variable domain: ETGVTQSPTHLIKTRGQQVTLRCSSQSGHNTVSWYQQALGQGPQFIFQYYREEENGRGNFPPRFSGLQFPNYSSELNVNALELDDSALYLCASSPRDRGHEQFFGPGTRLTVL.

This chain connects TRBV18 to TRBJ1-1; 7 nucleotides line up with TRBD1. The germline V gene has CDR1 KGHSH and CDR2 LQKENI. With V trimmed by 4 bases and J by 5 bases, 4 bases remained unmatched. The CDR3 length is 13 residues. The CDR3 DNA reads as TGTGCCAGCTCACGAACAGGGGTGACTGAAGCTTTCTTT. This gives the protein CASSRTGVTEAFF.

The chain combines TRBV7-2 with TRBJ2-3; weak D call: TRBD2 (5 bases). V lost 0 bases and J lost 5, with 9 bases in between. This CDR3 region has 14 residues. Germline loops: CDR1 SGHTA, CDR2 FQGNSA. CDR3 sequence reads: CASSLAPGIDTQYF. The CDR3 DNA follows: TGTGCCAGCAGCTTAGCTCCGGGGATAGATACGCAGTATTTT.

In this sample, this clone turned up a few times. This rearrangement joins TRBV6-1 to TRBJ2-3; 8 nucleotides line up with TRBD2. This CDR3 contains 17 residues. CDR1 is MNHNS, CDR2 SASEGT, per germline. Trimming at V came to 4 bases and at J to 2 bases, leaving 11 bases not matched to a gene. The DNA of the CDR3 is TGTGCCAGCAGTGGAGCAGGGAAGCGGGGGTACACAGATACGCAGTATTTT. Its protein product is CASSGAGKRGYTDTQYF.

The chain carries TRBV12-5 and TRBJ2-7, with a possible D match to TRBD1 (5 bases). V was clipped by 4 bases and J by 5 bases, with 12 bases between them. CDR1 and CDR2 from the germline V gene are LGHNT and FRNRAP. The CDR3 sequence is 13 residues long. In DNA form, the CDR3 reads TGTGCTAGTGGTTCAACGCCAGGGAACGAGCAGTACTTC. Its translation: CASGSTPGNEQYF.

The rearrangement links TRBV6-6 to TRBJ2-1, with TRBD1 as a possible D gene (5 bases). Trimming shortened V by 6 bases and J by 14 bases, and 14 bases separated the two germline ends. The CDR3 loop spans 11 amino acids. Germline CDR1 reads MNHNY; CDR2 reads SVGAGI (reference sequence). CDR3 nucleotide sequence: TGTGCCAGCAGACTTCAGACAGAGGAGTTCTTC. Its protein is CASRLQTEEFF.